This section outlines one T cell receptor (beta chain) sequence together with its context. Its antigen is as yet unknown. 60 Vbeta and 13 Jbeta primers were used in PCR. TCRdb keeps only in-frame clones here, not all; method: immunoSEQ multiplex PCR. The sample yields around 94,000 clones, approximately 79% seen once. J lost 1 base, V lost 8 bases, and 3 bases had no gene match. Germline CDR1 reads LNHDA; CDR2 reads SQIVND (reference sequence). CDR3 length: 13 residues. The data belong to a study of cytomegalovirus exposure and HLA in healthy donors. Whole-study findings and limits: An analysis was carried out at a later point. It showed that HLA-associated TCR beta chains were more clonally expanded than equally common non-associated chains. Later analysis showed TCR association rates varying by HLA locus, highest for DRB1 and lowest for HLA-C.

V gene TRBV19 combines with J gene TRBJ2-7; 9 bases map to TRBD1. The sample taken for sequencing was PBMCs. This TCR came from a woman aged 60-70 years in good health and CMV-seropositive. CDR3 in amino acids: CASGGTGSYEQYF. DNA of the CDR3: TGTGCCAGTGGGGGGACAGGGTCCTACGAGCAGTACTTC.